This T cell receptor beta chain came from a study of cytomegalovirus exposure and HLA in healthy donors. Overall study: Out of fewer than 400 genotyped donors, about 81% belonged to the Caucasian-associated ancestry cluster. General study findings and limits: Later on, analysis showed that most CMV-associated TCR beta chains appeared to be HLA-restricted. An analysis was carried out at a later point. It showed that HLA-associated TCR beta chains were more clonally expanded than equally common non-associated chains. Later analysis placed DRB1 highest and HLA-C lowest in TCR association rates, which differed by HLA locus.

It was with 60 Vbeta and 13 Jbeta primers that the PCR ran. This table comes from immunoSEQ multiplex PCR, and its TCRdb copy is limited to in-frame clones, with some not included. The sample comprises 150,000 or so clones, approximately 80% of which are singletons, and approximately 13% rests with the top ten. As to this clone: As yet, its antigen is unknown.

V shed 2 bases and J 4 bases; nucleotides not matched to a gene: 8. The CDR3 sequence is 17 residues long. Germline CDR1 is SEHNR and CDR2 is FQNEAQ (reference sequence). The clonotype was recovered from a man aged 40-55 years in good health and CMV-seropositive. The sequencing input was PBMCs. The V and J genes are TRBV7-9 and TRBJ2-1, with 10 bases aligning to TRBD1. The CDR3 nucleotides read TGTGCCAGCAGCTTAAGATCCGGGACAGGGGCGTACAATGAGCAGTTCTTC. Its translation is CASSLRSGTGAYNEQFF.